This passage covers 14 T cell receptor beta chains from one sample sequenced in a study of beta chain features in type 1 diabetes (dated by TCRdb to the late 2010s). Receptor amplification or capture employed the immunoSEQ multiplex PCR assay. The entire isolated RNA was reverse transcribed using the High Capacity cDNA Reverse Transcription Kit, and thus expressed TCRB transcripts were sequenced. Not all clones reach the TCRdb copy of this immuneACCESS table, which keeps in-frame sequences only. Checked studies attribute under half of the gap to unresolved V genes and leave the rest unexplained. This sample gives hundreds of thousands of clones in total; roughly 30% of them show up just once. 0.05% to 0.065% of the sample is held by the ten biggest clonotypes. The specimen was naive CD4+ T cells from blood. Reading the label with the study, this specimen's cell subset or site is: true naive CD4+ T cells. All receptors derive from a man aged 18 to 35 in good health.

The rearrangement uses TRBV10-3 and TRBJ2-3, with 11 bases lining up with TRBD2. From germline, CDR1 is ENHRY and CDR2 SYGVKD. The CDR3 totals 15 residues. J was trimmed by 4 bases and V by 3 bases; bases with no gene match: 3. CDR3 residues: CAISELSGRADTQYF. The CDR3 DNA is TGTGCCATCAGTGAACTTAGCGGGAGGGCAGATACGCAGTATTTT.

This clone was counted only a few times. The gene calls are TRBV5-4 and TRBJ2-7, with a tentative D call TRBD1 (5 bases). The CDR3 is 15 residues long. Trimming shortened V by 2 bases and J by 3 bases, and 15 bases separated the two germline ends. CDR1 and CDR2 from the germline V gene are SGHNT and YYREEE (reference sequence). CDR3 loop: CASSLGRTTYYEQYF. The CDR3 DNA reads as TGTGCCAGCAGCTTAGGGCGGACAACTTACTACGAGCAGTACTTC. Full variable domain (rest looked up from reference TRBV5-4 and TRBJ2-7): ETGVTQSPTHLIKTRGQQVTLRCSSQSGHNTVSWYQQALGQGPQFIFQYYREEENGRGNFPPRFSGLQFPNYSSELNVNALELDDSALYLCASSLGRTTYYEQYFGPGTRLTVT.

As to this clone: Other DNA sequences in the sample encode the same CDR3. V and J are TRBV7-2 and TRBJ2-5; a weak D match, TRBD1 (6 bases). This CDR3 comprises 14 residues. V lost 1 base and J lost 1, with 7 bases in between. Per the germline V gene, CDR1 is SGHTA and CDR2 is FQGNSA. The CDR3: CASSLDRAQETQYF. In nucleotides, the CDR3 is TGTGCCAGCAGCTTAGACAGGGCCCAAGAGACCCAGTACTTC. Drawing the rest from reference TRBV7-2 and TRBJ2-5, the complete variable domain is GAGVSQSPSNKVTEKGKDVELRCDPISGHTALYWYRQSLGQGLEFLIYFQGNSAPDKSGLPSDRFSAERTGGSVSTLTIQRTQQEDSAVYLCASSLDRAQETQYFGPGTRLLVL.

The CDR3 reads CASLDRGQSYTF. The CDR3 coding sequence is TGTGCCTCCCTGGACAGGGGGCAGAGCTACACCTTC. This rearrangement joins TRBV28 to TRBJ1-2, with 11 bases matching TRBD1. The CDR3 loop spans 12 amino acids. Trimming removed 11 bases from V and 9 bases from J; junction bases left unmatched: 8. CDR1 and CDR2 from the germline V gene are MDHEN and SYDVKM.

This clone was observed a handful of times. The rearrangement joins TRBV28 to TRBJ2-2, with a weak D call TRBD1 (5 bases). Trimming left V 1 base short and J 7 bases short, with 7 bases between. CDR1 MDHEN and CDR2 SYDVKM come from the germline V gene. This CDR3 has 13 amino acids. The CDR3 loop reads CASSLSGIGELFF. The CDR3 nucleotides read TGTGCCAGCAGTTTATCAGGGATCGGGGAGCTGTTTTTT.

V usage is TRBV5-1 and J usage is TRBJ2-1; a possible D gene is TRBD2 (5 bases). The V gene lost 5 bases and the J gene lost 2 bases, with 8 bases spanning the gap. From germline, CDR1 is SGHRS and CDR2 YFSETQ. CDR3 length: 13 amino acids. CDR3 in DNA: TGCGCCAGCAGAGCGGAACCCTACAATGAGCAGTTCTTC. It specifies CASRAEPYNEQFF.

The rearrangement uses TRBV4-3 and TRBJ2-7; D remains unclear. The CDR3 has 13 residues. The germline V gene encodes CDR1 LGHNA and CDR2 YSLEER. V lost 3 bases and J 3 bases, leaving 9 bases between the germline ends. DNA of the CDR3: TGCGCCAGCAGCCAGTCCGTGGACTACGAGCAGTACTTC. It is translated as CASSQSVDYEQYF.

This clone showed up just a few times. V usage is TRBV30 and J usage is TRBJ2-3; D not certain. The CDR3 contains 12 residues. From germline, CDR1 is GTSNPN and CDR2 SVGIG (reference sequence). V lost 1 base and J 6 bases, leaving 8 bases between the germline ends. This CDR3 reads CAWSANWDTQYF. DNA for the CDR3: TGTGCCTGGAGTGCAAATTGGGATACGCAGTATTTT.

The CDR3 nucleotides read TGTGCCAGCAGTTTAAACACCCTAGTCTATGGCTACACCTTC. Translating gives CASSLNTLVYGYTF. The chain joins TRBV28 to TRBJ1-2; D gene unclear. V lost 2 bases to trimming and J lost 4 bases, with 11 bases between them. CDR3 length: 14 residues. Germline lookup yields CDR1 MDHEN and CDR2 SYDVKM.

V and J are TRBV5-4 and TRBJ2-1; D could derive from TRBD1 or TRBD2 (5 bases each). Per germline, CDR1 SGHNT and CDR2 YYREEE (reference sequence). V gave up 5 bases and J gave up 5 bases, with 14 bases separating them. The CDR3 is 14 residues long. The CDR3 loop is CASRGPGRDNEQFF. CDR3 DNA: TGTGCCAGCAGGGGACCCGGACGTGACAATGAGCAGTTCTTC.

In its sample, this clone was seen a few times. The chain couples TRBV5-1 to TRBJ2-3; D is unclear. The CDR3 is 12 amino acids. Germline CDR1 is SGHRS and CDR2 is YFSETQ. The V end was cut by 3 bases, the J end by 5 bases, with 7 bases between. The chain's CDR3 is CASSSRIDTQYF. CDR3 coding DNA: TGCGCCAGCAGCTCCCGTATAGATACGCAGTATTTT.

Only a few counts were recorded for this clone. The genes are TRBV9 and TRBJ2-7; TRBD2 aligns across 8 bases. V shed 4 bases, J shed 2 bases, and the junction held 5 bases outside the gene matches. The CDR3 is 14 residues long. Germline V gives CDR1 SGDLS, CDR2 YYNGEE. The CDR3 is CASSLSGNAYEQYF. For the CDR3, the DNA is TGTGCCAGCAGCCTTAGCGGGAACGCCTACGAGCAGTACTTC.

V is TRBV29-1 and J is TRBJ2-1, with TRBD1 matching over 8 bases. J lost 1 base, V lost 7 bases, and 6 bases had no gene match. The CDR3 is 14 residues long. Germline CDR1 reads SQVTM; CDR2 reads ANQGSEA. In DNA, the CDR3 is TGCAGCGCTTCCGGACAGGGATCCTACAATGAGCAGTTCTTC. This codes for CSASGQGSYNEQFF.

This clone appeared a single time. The DNA for the CDR3 is TGCGCCAGCAATCCCGGGACGAGGAATGGCAATGAGCAGTTCTTC. Protein sequence: CASNPGTRNGNEQFF. The chain employs TRBV5-1 and TRBJ2-1; D tentatively reads TRBD1 or TRBD2 (5 bases each). Trimming removed 6 bases from V and 6 bases from J, with 19 bases in between. The CDR3 is 15 amino acids. Germline loops: CDR1 SGHRS, CDR2 YFSETQ.